This TCR beta chain was captured by sequencing in a study of T cell repertoires in ileal Crohn's disease. General study points: Compared with CD4 T cells, sorted CD8 cells carried more expanded clones.

A word on this clone: Its antigen remains unidentified.

Clones were sequenced by immunoSEQ multiplex PCR, and TCRdb holds only the in-frame ones, with some missing. The sample holds tens of thousands of clones, around 90% seen once. The CDR3 extends over 17 amino acids. V was trimmed by 3 bases and J by 5 bases, leaving 23 bases between them. Germline V lookup: CDR1 SGDLS, CDR2 YYNGEE. Time point noted: neoterminal ileum biopsy at postoperative endoscopy, about 6 months after surgery. The source material was ileal tissue. The chain joins TRBV9 to TRBJ1-2, with D maybe TRBD1 (6 bases). The sequence was obtained from an adult with Crohn's disease. CDR3 in DNA: TGTGCCAGCAGCGACACCATCCGGGGGGCAGGGGTGTATGGCTACACCTTC. Translating gives CASSDTIRGAGVYGYTF.